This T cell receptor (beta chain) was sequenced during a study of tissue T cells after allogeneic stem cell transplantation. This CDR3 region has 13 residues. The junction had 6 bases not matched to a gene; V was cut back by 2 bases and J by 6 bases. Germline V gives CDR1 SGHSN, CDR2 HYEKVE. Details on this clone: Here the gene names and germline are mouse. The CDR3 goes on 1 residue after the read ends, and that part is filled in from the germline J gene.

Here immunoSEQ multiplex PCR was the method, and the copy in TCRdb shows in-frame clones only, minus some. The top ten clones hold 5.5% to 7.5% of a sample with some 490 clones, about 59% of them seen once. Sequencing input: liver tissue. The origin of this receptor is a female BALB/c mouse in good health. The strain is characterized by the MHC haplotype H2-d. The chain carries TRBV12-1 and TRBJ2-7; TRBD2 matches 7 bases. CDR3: CASSRPGLSEQYF. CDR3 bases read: TGTGCCAGCTCTCGGCCGGGACTGAGTGAACAGTAC.